This T cell receptor beta chain was obtained from a study of blood T cell repertoires in COVID-19. Study at large: Acute and convalescent COVID-19 samples came from the United States, Italy and Spain. From T cells, B-cell-depleted T cells, or PBMCs came the material, which was cDNA or gDNA.

The germline V gene encodes CDR1 ENHRY and CDR2 SYGVKD. The CDR3 sequence is 16 residues long. The J segment lost 5 bases and the V segment lost 5 bases, leaving 6 bases of the junction unmatched. Per the authors' pipeline: Reference gene primer amplification in the assay estimated nucleated cell counts. Method: immunoSEQ multiplex PCR; TCRdb's copy keeps in-frame clones and lacks some. The V and J calls and the clone size are those of that table, but D and trimming were determined from the DNA. The sample carries around 97,000 clones, 89% recorded once. The TCR was taken from a woman aged 55 to 70 with acute or convalescent COVID-19. The sample consisted of peripheral blood. The chain joins TRBV10-3 to TRBJ2-3; 14 nucleotides line up with TRBD2. This chain's CDR3 is CAISYGTSGRGDTQYF. The CDR3 DNA is TGTGCCATCAGTTACGGGACTAGCGGGAGAGGAGATACGCAGTATTTT.